These 29 T cell receptor beta chains were all obtained from the same sample, sequenced in a study of Tregs in tolerant kidney transplant recipients. The repertoire was sequenced with immunoSEQ multiplex PCR; TCRdb's copy has only in-frame clones and lacks some. The sample has approximately 65,000 clones, 84% seen once. Input material: CD4+ T cells from blood. All receptors derive from a human donor in good health.

The V and J genes are TRBV27 and TRBJ2-4; 7 bases fit TRBD1. The V and J ends lost 5 bases and 1 base, in that order; junction bases with no gene match: 20. This CDR3 comprises 20 residues. CDR1 is MNHEY, CDR2 SMNVEV, per germline (reference sequence). CDR3 in DNA: TGTGCCAGCAGTCCGATCCGGCCGAGGAAACAGGGGCGGGCCAAAAACATTCAGTACTTC. This sequence encodes CASSPIRPRKQGRAKNIQYF.

In regard to this clone: In the same sample, other DNA sequences code for this CDR3. The chain has TRBV5-1 and TRBJ2-7; D may be TRBD2 (6 bases). The CDR3 runs to 15 residues. Trimming took off 3 bases at V and 2 bases at J, with 15 bases between the two ends. Germline CDR1 SGHRS, CDR2 YFSETQ. CDR3 sequence (DNA): TGCGCCAGCAGCTCGGGACTCAGGCGGCCCTACGAGCAGTACTTC. Encoded protein: CASSSGLRRPYEQYF. Based on the CDR3 plus reference TRBV5-1 and TRBJ2-7, the full variable domain is KAGVTQTPRYLIKTRGQQVTLSCSPISGHRSVSWYQQTPGQGLQFLFEYFSETQRNKGNFPGRFSGRQFSNSRSEMNVSTLELGDSALYLCASSSGLRRPYEQYFGPGTRLTVT.

The chain combines TRBV5-1 with TRBJ2-6; no reliable D call. This CDR3 contains 17 residues. Trimming cost V 1 base and J 0 bases, with 11 bases left between them. Germline V gene data show CDR1 as SGHRS and CDR2 as YFSETQ. As DNA, the CDR3 is TGCGCCAGCAGCTTGTTCCAAACATACTCTGGGGCCAACGTCCTGACTTTC. It codes for CASSLFQTYSGANVLTF.

This sequence joins TRBV6-5 and TRBJ1-1, with no clear D. This CDR3 has 12 residues. Germline-derived CDR1 and CDR2 are MNHEY and SVGAGI. V lost 2 bases, J lost 9 bases, and 10 bases lay in between. The CDR3 coding sequence is TGTGCCAGCAGTTACGATACGGATAAAGCTTTCTTT. It translates to CASSYDTDKAFF.

This clone was counted at least ten times. This sequence joins TRBV7-2 and TRBJ2-2; D perhaps matches TRBD2 (5 bases). Germline V gives CDR1 SGHTA, CDR2 FQGNSA. This CDR3 has 15 residues. V was shortened by 1 base and J by 5 bases, with 11 bases between the two germline ends. The CDR3 spells CASSLDPRETGELFF. The DNA for the CDR3 is TGTGCCAGCAGCTTAGACCCCCGGGAAACCGGGGAGCTGTTTTTT.

The rearrangement links TRBV10-2 to TRBJ2-7, with 8 nucleotides matching TRBD1. Germline V gives CDR1 WSHSY, CDR2 SAAADI. Trimming at V came to 1 base and at J to 2 bases, leaving 1 base not matched to a gene. This CDR3 comprises 14 residues. CDR3 bases: TGCGCCAGCAGTGAGTTACAGGGGGCCTACGAGCAGTACTTC. Translating it yields CASSELQGAYEQYF.

This chain uses TRBV7-9 with TRBJ2-2; D unresolved. The CDR3 extends over 14 amino acids. From germline, CDR1 is SEHNR and CDR2 FQNEAQ (reference sequence). V was pared by 4 bases and J by 4 bases, with 10 bases between. The CDR3 DNA follows: TGTGCCAGCAGCTGGGGAATTGCCACCGGGGAGCTGTTTTTT. Translated, it gives CASSWGIATGELFF.

The V gene is TRBV5-6, the J gene TRBJ2-5, with unresolved D. Trimming cost V 2 bases and J 3 bases, with 11 bases left between them. CDR1 is SGHDT and CDR2 is YYEEEE in the germline V gene. The CDR3 is 14 amino acids. The CDR3 nucleotides read TGTGCCAGCAGCTTTACGATAGCAGAAGAGACCCAGTACTTC. Translation: CASSFTIAEETQYF.

The chain couples TRBV10-3 to TRBJ2-3; TRBD1 might be the D (7 bases). This CDR3 spans 16 amino acids. Germline V lookup: CDR1 ENHRY, CDR2 SYGVKD. Trimming cost V 4 bases and J 6 bases, with 20 bases left between them. As DNA, the CDR3 is TGTGCCATCAGTGGGACAAATCAGGGGGGCGTCGATACGCAGTATTTT. Translation gives CAISGTNQGGVDTQYF.

V gene TRBV7-2 combines with J gene TRBJ2-7, with 7 bases lining up with TRBD2. Germline CDR1 SGHTA, CDR2 FQGNSA. V lost 5 bases and J lost 6; bases outside the gene matches: 13. This CDR3 is 15 amino acids long. The CDR3 region is CASSQRGLTVGEQYF. The CDR3 DNA follows: TGTGCCAGCAGCCAAAGGGGACTAACCGTCGGCGAGCAGTACTTC.

J is TRBJ2-7 and V is TRBV6-4; D not resolved. Trimming pared 0 bases from V and 7 bases from J, leaving 7 bases between. This CDR3 comprises 12 residues. The germline V gene encodes CDR1 MRHNA and CDR2 SNTAGT. CDR3 sequence reads: CASSDSRREQYF. The DNA for the CDR3 is TGTGCCAGCAGTGACTCACGAAGGGAGCAGTACTTC.

The V and J genes are TRBV4-2 and TRBJ2-3; 7 positions match TRBD2. Trimming took 4 bases from V and 4 from J; bases not matched to a gene: 20. The CDR3 totals 19 residues. Germline V gene sequence: CDR1 LGHNA, CDR2 YNFKEQ. The CDR3 DNA reads as TGTGCCAGCAGCCGCACCACCGGCAGACTAGCACGCTCCTCAGATACGCAGTATTTT. Its translation: CASSRTTGRLARSSDTQYF.

This clone occurred once. V and J are TRBV5-6 and TRBJ2-3; no clear D. CDR1 and CDR2 from the germline V gene are SGHDT and YYEEEE. The CDR3 covers 12 residues. V was clipped by 0 bases and J by 4 bases, with 3 bases between them. CDR3 DNA: TGTGCCAGCAGCTTGGACTCAGATACGCAGTATTTT. Translation: CASSLDSDTQYF.

This chain joins TRBV11-2 and TRBJ2-7; D may be TRBD1 or TRBD2 (5 bases each). V lost 9 bases to trimming and J lost 0 bases, with 15 bases between them. Germline V gene data show CDR1 as SGHAT and CDR2 as FQNNGV. This CDR3 contains 14 residues. CDR3 in amino acids: CASKKTGGSYEQYF. CDR3 in DNA: TGTGCCAGTAAGAAGACTGGGGGCTCCTACGAGCAGTACTTC.

This clone was counted only a few times. This chain joins TRBV30 and TRBJ1-5; possibly TRBD1 for D (6 bases). V lost 1 base to trimming and J lost 6 bases, with 16 bases between them. The CDR3 extends over 15 amino acids. From germline, CDR1 is GTSNPN and CDR2 SVGIG (reference sequence). CDR3 coding DNA: TGTGCCTGGAGTGACCCAGGCGAAGGGGGTCAGCCCCAGCATTTT. This translates into CAWSDPGEGGQPQHF.

The chain joins TRBV11-2 to TRBJ2-1; D uncertain. Trimming removed 4 bases at V and 3 bases at J, with 19 bases between. Per germline, CDR1 SGHAT and CDR2 FQNNGV. The length of the CDR3 is 17 residues. The CDR3 spells CASSSLKPMNHYNEQFF. CDR3 sequence (DNA): TGTGCCAGCAGCTCCCTTAAACCGATGAATCACTACAATGAGCAGTTCTTC.

The rearrangement links TRBV7-9 to TRBJ1-5, with D uncertain. CDR1 is SEHNR, CDR2 FQNEAQ, per germline (reference sequence). CDR3 size: 13 residues. Between the trimmed V and J ends, which lost 5 bases and 9 bases, there was a span of 14 bases. The CDR3 region is CASSEDGGRPQHF. The CDR3 DNA reads as TGTGCCAGCAGCGAGGACGGTGGTCGGCCCCAGCATTTT.

The DNA of the CDR3 is TGTGCCAGCAGTTACGGGGCAGGCGGAACAGATACGCAGTATTTT. Translation gives CASSYGAGGTDTQYF. This chain joins TRBV6-5 and TRBJ2-3; possible D gene TRBD1, 5 bases. The CDR3 is 15 residues long. The ends were cut back, 2 bases at V and 3 bases at J, with 12 bases in the middle. Germline V CDR1 and CDR2: MNHEY, SVGAGI.

The chain employs TRBV6-5 and TRBJ2-7; the D gene is possibly TRBD1 (5 bases). The CDR3 is 13 amino acids. The V end lost 7 bases, the J end lost 3 bases, and 13 bases lay between the germline ends. Germline V gene sequence: CDR1 MNHEY, CDR2 SVGAGI. In DNA form, the CDR3 reads TGTGCCAGCATGGGGCAGGCGGACTACGAGCAGTACTTC. This translates into CASMGQADYEQYF.

The rearrangement joins TRBV25-1 to TRBJ1-2; TRBD1 matches at 8 bases. CDR3 length: 14 residues. Germline V gene lookup returns CDR1 MGHDK and CDR2 SYGVNS. V lost 6 bases, J lost 5 bases, and 8 bases stayed unmatched. CDR3 sequence: CASSPRTGKYGYTF. The CDR3 DNA follows: TGTGCCAGCAGCCCCCGGACAGGGAAGTATGGCTACACCTTC.

The CDR3 nucleotides are TGTGCCAGCAGTGAAATACAGGGGACTGGGGAGCAGTACTTC. Translated: CASSEIQGTGEQYF. This chain links TRBV6-1 with TRBJ2-7, with D perhaps TRBD1 (7 bases). The CDR3 is made up of 14 amino acids. V lost 2 bases and J 7 bases, leaving 15 bases between the germline ends. Germline loops: CDR1 MNHNS, CDR2 SASEGT.

The V call is TRBV5-1, the J call TRBJ2-7, with 7 bases lining up with TRBD1. V lost 3 bases, J lost 3 bases, and 9 bases stayed unmatched. This CDR3 is built from 15 residues. The germline CDR1 and CDR2 sequences are SGHRS and YFSETQ. This chain's CDR3 is CASSSQTGTVYEQYF. CDR3 DNA sequence: TGCGCCAGCAGCTCTCAAACCGGGACAGTCTACGAGCAGTACTTC.

The V call is TRBV5-1, the J call TRBJ1-1; perhaps TRBD1 as D (6 bases). The CDR3 is made up of 14 amino acids. The V gene lost 6 bases and the J gene lost 2 bases, with 14 bases spanning the gap. CDR1 SGHRS and CDR2 YFSETQ come from the germline V gene. The CDR3 DNA sequence: TGCGCCAGCATAGAAGGACAGACTAACACTGAAGCTTTCTTT. Its translation: CASIEGQTNTEAFF.

This clone was recorded only once. Other DNA sequences within the sample encode an identical CDR3. The V gene is TRBV2, the J gene TRBJ1-5, with TRBD1 as a possible D gene (6 bases). Germline V gene lookup returns CDR1 SNHLY and CDR2 FYNNEI. CDR3 length: 14 residues. Trimming took 6 bases from V and 1 from J, leaving 10 bases between them. The CDR3 region is CASRGQGSNQPQHF. The CDR3 DNA is TGTGCCAGCAGGGGGCAGGGGAGCAATCAGCCCCAGCATTTT.

The V call is TRBV5-1, the J call TRBJ2-7; D tentatively fits TRBD1 or TRBD2 (5 bases each). In germline, CDR1 is SGHRS, CDR2 YFSETQ. There are 15 residues in the CDR3. Trimming pared 7 bases from V and 0 bases from J, leaving 17 bases between. In nucleotides, the CDR3 is TGCGCCAGCTCCCGGGACCCCCAGAGCTCCTACGAGCAGTACTTC. Its protein is CASSRDPQSSYEQYF.

The chain combines TRBV4-3 with TRBJ1-4; 7 bases match TRBD1. Trimming at V came to 4 bases and at J to 4 bases, leaving 12 bases not matched to a gene. The germline V gene encodes CDR1 LGHNA and CDR2 YSLEER. The CDR3 sequence is 17 residues long. The CDR3 DNA follows: TGCGCCAGCAGCCTAAGAATGGGGACAGTACTTAATGAAAAACTGTTTTTT. It encodes CASSLRMGTVLNEKLFF.

CDR3 amino acids: CASSPPGGVYTGELFF. The CDR3 DNA follows: TGTGCCAGCAGCCCCCCTGGCGGTGTATACACCGGGGAGCTGTTTTTT. This chain connects TRBV11-1 to TRBJ2-2; D is unresolved. The length of the CDR3 is 16 residues. V gave up 5 bases and J gave up 3 bases, with 16 bases separating them. Germline CDR1 and CDR2: SGHAT and FQDESV (reference sequence).

This clone was counted between two and nine times. The CDR3 nucleotides read TGTGCCAGCAGCGTAGAAGTGAACACTGAAGCTTTCTTT. It translates to CASSVEVNTEAFF. The rearrangement links TRBV9 to TRBJ1-1; D unresolved. The CDR3 runs to 13 residues. Per the germline V gene, CDR1 is SGDLS and CDR2 is YYNGEE. Trimming removed 0 bases from V and 0 bases from J, with 3 bases in between. The full variable domain, in which reference TRBV9 and TRBJ1-1 provide the parts outside the CDR3, is DSGVTQTPKHLITATGQRVTLRCSPRSGDLSVYWYQQSLDQGLQFLIQYYNGEERAKGNILERFSAQQFPDLHSELNLSSLELGDSALYFCASSVEVNTEAFFGQGTRLTVV.

The chain couples TRBV5-4 to TRBJ1-1; D is perhaps TRBD1 (5 bases). Trimming shortened V by 0 bases and J by 6 bases, and 12 bases separated the two germline ends. Germline V gene lookup returns CDR1 SGHNT and CDR2 YYREEE (reference sequence). CDR3 length: 14 residues. The CDR3 region has the DNA TGTGCCAGCAGCTTGGATGGGGGGTGGGCTGAAGCTTTCTTT. This codes for CASSLDGGWAEAFF.